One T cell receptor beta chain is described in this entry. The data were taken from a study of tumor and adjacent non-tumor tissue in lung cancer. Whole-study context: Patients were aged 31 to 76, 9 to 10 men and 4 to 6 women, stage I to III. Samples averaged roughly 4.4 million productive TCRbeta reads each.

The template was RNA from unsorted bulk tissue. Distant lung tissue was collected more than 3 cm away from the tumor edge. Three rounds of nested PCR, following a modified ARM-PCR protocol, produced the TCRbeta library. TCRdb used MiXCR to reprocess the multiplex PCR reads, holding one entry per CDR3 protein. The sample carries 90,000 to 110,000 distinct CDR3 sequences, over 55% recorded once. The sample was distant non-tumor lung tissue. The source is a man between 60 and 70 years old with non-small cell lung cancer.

The CDR3 spells CASSSYRTGGAFF. CDR3 sequence (DNA): TGTGCCAGCAGCTCGTACCGGACTGGTGGAGCTTTCTTT. The rearrangement uses TRBV5-8 and TRBJ1-1, with D unresolved. This CDR3 spans 13 amino acids. Germline CDR1 and CDR2: SGHTS and YDEGEE. The V and J ends lost 3 bases and 10 bases respectively, with 16 bases between them.